There are a few counts of the clone carrying this T cell receptor (beta chain). The sample originates from a study of T cell responses to AZD1222 COVID-19 vaccine. V gave up 7 bases and J gave up 10 bases, with 12 bases separating them. The CDR3 is 11 amino acids. Germline CDR1 reads SGHNT; CDR2 reads YYREEE (reference sequence). This table comes from immunoSEQ multiplex PCR, and its TCRdb copy is limited to in-frame clones, with some not included. The repertoire has approximately 100,000 clones, about 91% of them found once; the top ten carry around 6.9%. Sample: peripheral blood, taken on day 0 of AZD1222 vaccination. This chain uses TRBV5-4 with TRBJ2-1, with D perhaps matching TRBD2 (5 bases). The receptor was isolated from an adult in good health. The CDR3 sequence: CASSSPIEQFF. DNA of the CDR3: TGTGCCAGCTCTAGCCCTATCGAGCAGTTCTTC.